Reported below is one T cell receptor (beta chain). Profiling relied on immunoSEQ multiplex PCR, and the TCRdb table lists in-frame clones only, not all of them. The data contain under 15,000 clones, roughly 84% of them seen just once; the ten biggest clones take up roughly 32%. The data originate from a study of blood T cell repertoires in COVID-19. Across the study: Spain, Italy and the United States supplied samples that represented acute and convalescent COVID-19.

The specimen was peripheral blood. This receptor was obtained from a man aged 50-60 years with active COVID-19.

CDR3: CSVEDWTGIDNEQFF. CDR3 sequence (DNA): TGCAGCGTTGAAGATTGGACAGGGATAGACAATGAGCAGTTCTTC. This chain uses TRBV29-1 with TRBJ2-1, with TRBD1 matching 8 bases. Germline CDR1 is SQVTM and CDR2 is ANQGSEA. The trim removed 0 bases at V and 5 bases at J, leaving 6 bases unmatched. There are 15 residues in the CDR3.